This T cell receptor (beta chain) emerged from a study of blood T cell repertoires in COVID-19. Only in-frame clones appear in the TCRdb table, and some are missing; sequencing was by immunoSEQ multiplex PCR. The profile shows 55,000 to 80,000 clones, 80% to 90% of them singletons. The CDR3 covers 15 residues. Germline-derived CDR1 and CDR2 are KGHDR and SFDVKD. The V gene lost 7 bases and the J gene lost 3 bases, with 15 bases spanning the gap. The clonotype was recovered from a man aged 50 to 59 with acute or convalescent COVID-19. Sequencing was carried out using peripheral blood. The rearrangement uses TRBV24-1 and TRBJ1-3; D is undetermined. The CDR3 nucleotides are TGTGCCACCAGCCCCACGGGGAATGGTGGAAACACCATATATTTT. This encodes CATSPTGNGGNTIYF.